These 8 T cell receptor beta chains were sequenced from one sample in a study of regulatory T cells in long-lasting Graves disease (dated by TCRdb to the early 2020s). Library preparation used multiplex PCR. Sequenced using an Illumina HiSeq 4000. CDR3 regions were amplified by Arm-PCR with iRepertoire HTBI primers to construct TCR beta libraries. The public sequencing data were trimmed at Q25 with fastp and processed into clonotypes with MiXCR by TCRdb, which kept only in-frame beta chains. Identical CDR3 proteins give one entry, which carries the most common genes and DNA. A total of 350,000 to 500,000 distinct CDR3 sequences appear in this sample, 14% of them only once. Of the sample, approximately 17% falls within the top ten clones. Interpreted using the paper, the time point label stands for: newly diagnosed GD, antithyroid drugs for less than 3 months. For both TCR sequencing and RNA sequencing, RNA was extracted from PBMCs in TRIzol.

These same records also appear under a second study, on T cells in Graves' hyperthyroidism and ophthalmopathy.

This material consisted of peripheral blood mononuclear cells (PBMCs), taken at new diagnosis, from a patient treated with antithyroid drugs. The receptors here all came from a woman between 45 and 65 years old with Graves disease. Donor details come from another sample of the same person, matched by shared clones.

The V call is TRBV30, the J call TRBJ1-3; no clear D. V was trimmed by 4 bases and J by 0 bases, leaving 10 bases between them. The length of the CDR3 is 14 residues. The germline V gene has CDR1 GTSNPN and CDR2 SVGIG (reference sequence). The CDR3 sequence: CAWTPVYSGNTIYF. The CDR3 DNA reads TGTGCCTGGACGCCCGTTTACTCTGGAAACACCATATATTTT.

V is TRBV27 and J is TRBJ2-7, with D tentatively TRBD1 (6 bases). The CDR3 covers 14 residues. V was cut by 5 bases and J by 1 base, with 12 bases left in between. Germline V lookup: CDR1 MNHEY, CDR2 SMNVEV (reference sequence). The CDR3 DNA reads as TGTGCCAGCAGTCATGGACAGCCATCCTACGAGCAGTACTTC. Protein: CASSHGQPSYEQYF.

This clonotype showed up many times. This chain joins TRBV2 and TRBJ1-2; a possible D gene is TRBD1 (5 bases). V was pared by 1 base and J by 4 bases, with 16 bases between. This CDR3 contains 16 residues. Germline V CDR1 and CDR2: SNHLY, FYNNEI. The DNA of the CDR3 is TGTGCCAGCAGTGAAGACTTCGGCAGGGATTCCTATGGCTACACCTTC. It specifies CASSEDFGRDSYGYTF.

This clonotype was seen ten or more times. The rearrangement uses TRBV7-9 and TRBJ2-3; weak D call: TRBD1 (6 bases). Germline V gene data show CDR1 as SEHNR and CDR2 as FQNEAQ (reference sequence). Trimming removed 4 bases from V and 0 bases from J, with 11 bases in between. The CDR3 runs 15 residues. The CDR3: CASSSWTASTDTQYF. The CDR3 DNA sequence: TGTGCCAGCAGCTCATGGACAGCCAGCACAGATACGCAGTATTTT.

This clonotype was counted only a few times. V gene TRBV29-1 combines with J gene TRBJ2-7, with 8 bases aligning to TRBD1. The germline gives CDR1 SQVTM, CDR2 ANQGSEA. V was clipped by 5 bases and J by 2 bases; unmatched bases: 5. This CDR3 is 13 amino acids long. This chain's CDR3 is CSVPGTGTYEQYF. CDR3 nucleotides: TGCAGCGTTCCGGGGACAGGCACCTACGAGCAGTACTTC.

The sample holds a few counts of this clonotype. The chain combines TRBV9 with TRBJ2-5; 9 bases are a match to TRBD1. CDR3 length: 16 amino acids. The V segment lost 0 bases and the J segment 3 bases; nucleotides outside the gene matches: 6. Germline V gene sequence: CDR1 SGDLS, CDR2 YYNGEE. CDR3 DNA sequence: TGTGCCAGCAGCGTAGCGACAGGGGGAATTAAAGAGACCCAGTACTTC. Residues: CASSVATGGIKETQYF.

There are many counts of this clonotype. V and J are TRBV29-1 and TRBJ1-1; tentatively, D is TRBD1 (5 bases). Germline assignment: CDR1 SQVTM and CDR2 ANQGSEA. The CDR3 extends over 14 amino acids. Trimming took off 2 bases at V and 0 bases at J, with 10 bases between the two ends. The DNA for the CDR3 is TGCAGCGTTGAAATGGGACCGATGAACACTGAAGCTTTCTTT. Translating it yields CSVEMGPMNTEAFF.

In the case of this clonotype: This may come from a read error, since a much larger clone is one base off. V and J are TRBV12-3 or TRBV12-4 and TRBJ2-1; TRBD2 matches 9 bases. The CDR3 consists of 15 residues. In nucleotides, the CDR3 is TGTGCCAACAGTTTCCCCGGACTAGCGAACAATGAGCAGTTCTTC. This sequence encodes CANSFPGLANNEQFF.